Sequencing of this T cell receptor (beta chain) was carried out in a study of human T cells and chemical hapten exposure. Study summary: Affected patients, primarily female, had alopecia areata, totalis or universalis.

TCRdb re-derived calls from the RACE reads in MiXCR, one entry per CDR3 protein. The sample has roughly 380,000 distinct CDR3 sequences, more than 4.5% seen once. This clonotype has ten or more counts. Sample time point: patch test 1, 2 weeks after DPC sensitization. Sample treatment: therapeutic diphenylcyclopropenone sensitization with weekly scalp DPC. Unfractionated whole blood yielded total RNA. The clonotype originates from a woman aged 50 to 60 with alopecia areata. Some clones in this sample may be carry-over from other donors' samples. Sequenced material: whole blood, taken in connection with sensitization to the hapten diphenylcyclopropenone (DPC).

Written as DNA, the CDR3 is TGCAGCGTTCAGAGGCTAGCGGGAACGAGTGAGCAGTTCTTC. Translating it yields CSVQRLAGTSEQFF. The chain carries TRBV29-1 and TRBJ2-1; TRBD2 matches at 9 bases. Germline V lookup: CDR1 SQVTM, CDR2 ANQGSEA. The CDR3 is 14 amino acids. V lost 5 bases and J lost 9; bases outside the gene matches: 11.